This record looks at one T cell receptor beta chain sequence and its context. In the original processing: Amplification of reference gene primers provided the estimated nucleated cell counts. Sequencing used immunoSEQ multiplex PCR; TCRdb keeps in-frame clones, though not all of them. Clone size and the V and J calls come from that table; the DNA yielded D and trimming. The sample contains 100,000 to 120,000 clones, approximately 88% of which appear only once. The data were taken from a study of blood T cell repertoires in COVID-19. Study-wide background: Sample material is recorded as cDNA or gDNA derived from T cells, B-cell-depleted T cells, or PBMCs.

Unmatched junction bases numbered 16, after V lost 3 bases and J lost 8 bases. CDR1 is SGDLS and CDR2 is YYNGEE in the germline V gene. This CDR3 has 18 residues. This TCR was sampled from a woman in her thirties or forties with acute or convalescent COVID-19. The sequencing input was peripheral blood. J is TRBJ1-4 and V is TRBV9; 10 bases agree with TRBD1. The CDR3 bases are TGTGCCAGCAGCGGGAAGGAGGGACAGGGGATCCGGGGAGAAAAACTGTTTTTT. It translates to CASSGKEGQGIRGEKLFF.